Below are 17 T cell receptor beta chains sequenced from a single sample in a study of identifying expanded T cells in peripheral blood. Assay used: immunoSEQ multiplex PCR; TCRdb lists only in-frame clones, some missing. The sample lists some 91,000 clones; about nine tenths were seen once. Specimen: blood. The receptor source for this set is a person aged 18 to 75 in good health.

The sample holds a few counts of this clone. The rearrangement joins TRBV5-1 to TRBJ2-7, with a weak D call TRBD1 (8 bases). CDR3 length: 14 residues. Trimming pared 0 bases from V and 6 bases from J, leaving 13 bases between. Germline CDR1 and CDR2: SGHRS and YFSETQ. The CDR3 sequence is CASSLAQGEGEQYF. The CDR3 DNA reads TGCGCCAGCAGCTTGGCACAGGGGGAGGGCGAGCAGTACTTC.

The CDR3 coding sequence is TGTGCCAGCAGCCCTGGGACTAGCGGAAGAGGGTCGGAGACCCAGTACTTC. Translation: CASSPGTSGRGSETQYF. The rearrangement uses TRBV4-2 and TRBJ2-5, with TRBD2 matching over 11 bases. The CDR3 is made up of 17 amino acids. V was pared by 4 bases and J by 5 bases, with 12 bases of the junction left unmatched. The germline V gene encodes CDR1 LGHNA and CDR2 YNFKEQ.

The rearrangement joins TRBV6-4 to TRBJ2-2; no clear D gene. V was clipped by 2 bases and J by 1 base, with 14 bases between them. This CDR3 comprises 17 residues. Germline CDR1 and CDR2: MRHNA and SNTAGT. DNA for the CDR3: TGTGCCAGCAGTGACCGTTATAGTGAACTGAACACCGGGGAGCTGTTTTTT. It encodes CASSDRYSELNTGELFF.

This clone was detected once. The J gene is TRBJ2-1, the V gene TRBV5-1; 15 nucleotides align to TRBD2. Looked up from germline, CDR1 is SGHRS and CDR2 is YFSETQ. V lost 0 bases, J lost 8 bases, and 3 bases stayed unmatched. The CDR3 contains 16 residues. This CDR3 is CASSLGTSGRVDEQFF. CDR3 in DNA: TGCGCCAGCAGCTTGGGGACTAGCGGGAGGGTGGATGAGCAGTTCTTC.

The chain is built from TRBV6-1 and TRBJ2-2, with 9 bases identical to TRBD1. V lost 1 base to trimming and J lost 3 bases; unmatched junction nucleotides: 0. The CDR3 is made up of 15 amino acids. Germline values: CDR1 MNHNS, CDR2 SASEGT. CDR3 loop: CASSEGTGDTGELFF. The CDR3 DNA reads TGTGCCAGCAGTGAAGGGACAGGGGACACCGGGGAGCTGTTTTTT.

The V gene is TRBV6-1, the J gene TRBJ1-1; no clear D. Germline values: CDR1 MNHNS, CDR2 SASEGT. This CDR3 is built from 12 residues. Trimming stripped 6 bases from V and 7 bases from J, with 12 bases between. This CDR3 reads CASRGDGLEAFF. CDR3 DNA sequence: TGTGCCAGCAGAGGAGACGGCCTTGAAGCTTTCTTT.

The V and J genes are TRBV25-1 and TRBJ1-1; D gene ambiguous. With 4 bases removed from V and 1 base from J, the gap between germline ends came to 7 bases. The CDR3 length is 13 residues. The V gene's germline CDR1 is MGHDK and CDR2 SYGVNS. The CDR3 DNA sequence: TGTGCCAGCAGTGGTCAGACGAACACTGAAGCTTTCTTT. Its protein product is CASSGQTNTEAFF.

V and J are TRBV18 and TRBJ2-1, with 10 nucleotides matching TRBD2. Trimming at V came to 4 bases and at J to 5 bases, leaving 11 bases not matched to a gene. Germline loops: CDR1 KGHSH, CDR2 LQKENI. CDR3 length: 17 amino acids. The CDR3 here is CASSQPGLATRDNEQFF. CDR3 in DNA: TGTGCCAGCTCACAACCGGGACTAGCGACCCGTGACAATGAGCAGTTCTTC.

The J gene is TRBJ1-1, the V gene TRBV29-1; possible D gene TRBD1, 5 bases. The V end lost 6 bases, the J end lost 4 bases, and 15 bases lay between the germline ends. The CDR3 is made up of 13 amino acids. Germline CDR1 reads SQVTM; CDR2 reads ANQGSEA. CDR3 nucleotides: TGCAGCGTCCTGAACCTCCAGGGCACTGAAGCTTTCTTT. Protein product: CSVLNLQGTEAFF. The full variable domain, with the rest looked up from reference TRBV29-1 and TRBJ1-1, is SAVISQKPSRDICQRGTSLTIQCQVDSQVTMMFWYRQQPGQSLTLIATANQGSEATYESGFVIDKFPISRPNLTFSTLTVSNMSPEDSSIYLCSVLNLQGTEAFFGQGTRLTVV.

The CDR3 nucleotides read TGTGCCAGCAGTTTATTCGGACAGGGGACGAACACTGAAGCTTTCTTT. Translated, it gives CASSLFGQGTNTEAFF. This sequence joins TRBV27 and TRBJ1-1, with 9 bases aligning to TRBD1. The CDR3 is 16 residues long. V lost 1 base, J lost 1 base, and 4 bases stayed unmatched. The V gene's germline CDR1 is MNHEY and CDR2 SMNVEV (reference sequence).

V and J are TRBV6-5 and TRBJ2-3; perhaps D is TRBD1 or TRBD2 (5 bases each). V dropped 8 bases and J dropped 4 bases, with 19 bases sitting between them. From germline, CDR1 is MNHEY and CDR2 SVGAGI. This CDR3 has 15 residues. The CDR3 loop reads CASPPGHTQPDTQYF. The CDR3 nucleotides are TGTGCCAGCCCCCCGGGGCACACGCAGCCAGATACGCAGTATTTT.

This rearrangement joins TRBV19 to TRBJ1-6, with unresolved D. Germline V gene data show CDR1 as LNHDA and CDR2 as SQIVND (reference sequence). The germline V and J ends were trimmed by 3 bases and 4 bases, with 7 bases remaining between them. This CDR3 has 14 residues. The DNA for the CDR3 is TGTGCCAGTAGTATTCGGGAATATAATTCACCCCTCCACTTT. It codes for CASSIREYNSPLHF.

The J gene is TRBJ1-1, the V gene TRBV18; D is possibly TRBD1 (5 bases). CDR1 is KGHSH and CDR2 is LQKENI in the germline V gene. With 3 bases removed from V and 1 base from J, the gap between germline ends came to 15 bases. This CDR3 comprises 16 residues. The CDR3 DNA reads TGTGCCAGCTCACCTTACCGGGCGGGGCCGAACACTGAAGCTTTCTTT. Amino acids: CASSPYRAGPNTEAFF.

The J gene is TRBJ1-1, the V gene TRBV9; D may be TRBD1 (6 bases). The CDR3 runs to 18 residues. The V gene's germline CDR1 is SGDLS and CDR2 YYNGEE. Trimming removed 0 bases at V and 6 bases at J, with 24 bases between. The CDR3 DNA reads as TGTGCCAGCAGCGTAGGTGGGTCCGGGGGCCGGCGCCGCGCTGAAGCTTTCTTT. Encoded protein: CASSVGGSGGRRRAEAFF.

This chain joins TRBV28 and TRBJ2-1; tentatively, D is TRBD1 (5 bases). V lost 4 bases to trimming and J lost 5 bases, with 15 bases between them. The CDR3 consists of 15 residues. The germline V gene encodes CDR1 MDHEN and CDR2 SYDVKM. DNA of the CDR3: TGTGCCAGCAGTTCACAGGATCAGCCCGACAATGAGCAGTTCTTC. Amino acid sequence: CASSSQDQPDNEQFF.

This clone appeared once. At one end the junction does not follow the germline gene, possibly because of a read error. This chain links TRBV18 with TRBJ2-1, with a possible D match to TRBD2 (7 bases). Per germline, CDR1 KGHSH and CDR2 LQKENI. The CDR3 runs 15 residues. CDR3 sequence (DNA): TGTGCCAACTCACCGGGGGGCCTTAGGGACAATGAGCAGTTCTTC. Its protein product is CANSPGGLRDNEQFF.

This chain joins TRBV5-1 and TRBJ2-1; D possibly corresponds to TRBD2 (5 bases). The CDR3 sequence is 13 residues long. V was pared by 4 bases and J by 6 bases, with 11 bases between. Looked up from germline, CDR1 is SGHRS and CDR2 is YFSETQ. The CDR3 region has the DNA TGCGCCAGCAGCGACGGACTCTTCAATGAGCAGTTCTTC. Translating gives CASSDGLFNEQFF.